This T cell receptor (beta chain) was identified during a study of T cells in localized non-small cell lung cancer. Study conclusions and caveats: Longer overall survival accompanied higher blood T cell density.

V dropped 5 bases and J dropped 0 bases, with 10 bases sitting between them. Germline lookup yields CDR1 LNHDA and CDR2 SQIVND (reference sequence). The CDR3 totals 14 residues. This clone was found once. The antigen is not known. TCRdb keeps only in-frame clones here, not all; method: immunoSEQ multiplex PCR. Of approximately 150,000 clones in the sample, 89% are singletons; the top ten hold 1.7%. This chain joins TRBV19 and TRBJ1-1; D is unclear. The sequencing here drew on peripheral blood, taken before any cancer treatment. The receptor was isolated from a female donor of 60 years or more with stage I lung adenocarcinoma. The CDR3 DNA is TGTGCCAGTAGTCCCCGGACGGTGAACACTGAAGCTTTCTTT. It encodes CASSPRTVNTEAFF.